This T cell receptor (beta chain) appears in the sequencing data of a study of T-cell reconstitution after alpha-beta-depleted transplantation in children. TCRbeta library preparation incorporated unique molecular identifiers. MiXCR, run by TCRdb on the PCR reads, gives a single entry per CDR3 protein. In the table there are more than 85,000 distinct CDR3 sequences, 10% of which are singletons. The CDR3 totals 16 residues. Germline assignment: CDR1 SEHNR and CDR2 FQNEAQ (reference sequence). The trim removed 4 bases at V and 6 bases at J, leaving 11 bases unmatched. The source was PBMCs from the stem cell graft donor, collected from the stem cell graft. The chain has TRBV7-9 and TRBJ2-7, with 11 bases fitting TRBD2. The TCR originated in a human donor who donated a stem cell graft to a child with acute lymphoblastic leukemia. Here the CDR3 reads CASSSPRGLAALEQYF. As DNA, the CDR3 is TGTGCCAGCAGCTCCCCGAGGGGACTAGCGGCTCTCGAGCAGTACTTC.